The clone carrying this T cell receptor (beta chain) was seen at least ten times. TCRdb reprocessed the reads with MiXCR, giving one entry per CDR3 protein. The table has about 240,000 distinct CDR3 sequences, 6% to 8% seen once; the top ten hold 5.5% to 8%. The CDR3 contains 13 residues. V shed 1 base and J 6 bases; nucleotides not matched to a gene: 5. Germline assignment: CDR1 SQVTM and CDR2 ANQGSEA. This record belongs to a study of T cell repertoires in cytomegalovirus infection. The sequenced material came from PBMCs. The rearrangement links TRBV29-1 to TRBJ2-7; 8 nucleotides match TRBD1. The receptor's source is a human donor in good health (CMV status not recorded). Some clones in this sample may be carry-over from other donors' samples. CDR3 protein: CSVEGQGASEQYF. In DNA form, the CDR3 reads TGCAGCGTTGAAGGTCAGGGGGCCAGCGAGCAGTACTTC.